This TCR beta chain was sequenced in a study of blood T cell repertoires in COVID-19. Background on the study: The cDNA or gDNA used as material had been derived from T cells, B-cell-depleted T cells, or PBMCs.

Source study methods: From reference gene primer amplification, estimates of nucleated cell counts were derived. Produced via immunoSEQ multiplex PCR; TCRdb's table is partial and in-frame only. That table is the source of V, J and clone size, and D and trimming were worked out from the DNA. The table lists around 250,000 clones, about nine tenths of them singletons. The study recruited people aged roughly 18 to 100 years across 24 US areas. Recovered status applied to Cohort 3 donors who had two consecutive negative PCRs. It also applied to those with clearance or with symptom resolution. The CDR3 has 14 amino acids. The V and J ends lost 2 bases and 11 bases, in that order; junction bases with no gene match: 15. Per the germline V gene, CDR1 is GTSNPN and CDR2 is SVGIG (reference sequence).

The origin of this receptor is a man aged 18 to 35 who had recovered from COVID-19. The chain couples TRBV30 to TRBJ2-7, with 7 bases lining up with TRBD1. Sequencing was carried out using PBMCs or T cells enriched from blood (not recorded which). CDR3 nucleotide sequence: TGTGCCTGGAGTTCCCTCAATTACGACAGGGCCAAGTACTTC. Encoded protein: CAWSSLNYDRAKYF.